This T cell receptor (beta chain) was identified during a study of blood T cell repertoires in COVID-19. As for the study in general: Acute and convalescent COVID-19 samples came from the United States, Italy and Spain. Sources were T cells, B-cell-depleted T cells, or PBMCs; the material itself was cDNA or gDNA.

Looked up from germline, CDR1 is LNHDA and CDR2 is SQIVND (reference sequence). The CDR3 is 15 residues long. The V and J ends lost 4 bases and 2 bases, in that order; junction bases with no gene match: 5. Methods used by the authors: Cell counts per sample came from amplifying reference gene primers. Assay: immunoSEQ multiplex PCR; the TCRdb copy retains only in-frame clones and omits some. V and J calls and clone size come straight from that table; D and trimming were deduced from the DNA. The table has some 54,000 clones, approximately 89% seen once. This receptor was identified in an older man with active or convalescent COVID-19. The sequencing input was peripheral blood. This chain joins TRBV19 and TRBJ1-5; the match to TRBD1 covers 7 bases. CDR3: CASSTSGQGNQPQHF. The CDR3 DNA reads as TGTGCCAGTAGTACTTCAGGACAGGGCAATCAGCCCCAGCATTTT.